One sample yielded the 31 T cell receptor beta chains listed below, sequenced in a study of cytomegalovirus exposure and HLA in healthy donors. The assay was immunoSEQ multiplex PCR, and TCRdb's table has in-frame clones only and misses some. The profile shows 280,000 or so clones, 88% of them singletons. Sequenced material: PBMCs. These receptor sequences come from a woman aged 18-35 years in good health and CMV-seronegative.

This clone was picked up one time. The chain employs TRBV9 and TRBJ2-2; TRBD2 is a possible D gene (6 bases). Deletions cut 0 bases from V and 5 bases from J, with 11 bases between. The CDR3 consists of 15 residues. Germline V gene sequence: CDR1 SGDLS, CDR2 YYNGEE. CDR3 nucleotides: TGTGCCAGCAGCGTAGTCGGGAGTGGAACCGGGGAGCTGTTTTTT. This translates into CASSVVGSGTGELFF.

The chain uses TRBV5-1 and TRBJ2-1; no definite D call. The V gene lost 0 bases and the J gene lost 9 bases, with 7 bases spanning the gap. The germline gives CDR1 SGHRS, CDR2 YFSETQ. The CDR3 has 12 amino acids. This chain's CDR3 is CASSLDNGEQFF. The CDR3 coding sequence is TGCGCCAGCAGCTTGGATAACGGTGAGCAGTTCTTC.

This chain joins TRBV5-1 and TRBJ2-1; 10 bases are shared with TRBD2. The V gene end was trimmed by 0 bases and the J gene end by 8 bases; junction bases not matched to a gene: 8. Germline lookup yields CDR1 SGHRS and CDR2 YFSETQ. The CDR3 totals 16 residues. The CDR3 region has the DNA TGCGCCAGCAGCTTGGCCGAGGCTAGCGGGAGCTATGAGCAGTTCTTC. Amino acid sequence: CASSLAEASGSYEQFF.

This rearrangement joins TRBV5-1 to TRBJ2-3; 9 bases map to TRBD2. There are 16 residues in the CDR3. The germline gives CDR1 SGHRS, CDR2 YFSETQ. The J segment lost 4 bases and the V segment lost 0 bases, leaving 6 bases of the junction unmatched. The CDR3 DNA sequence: TGCGCCAGCAGCTTGGAGGCGGGACTAGCTTCAGATACGCAGTATTTT. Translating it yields CASSLEAGLASDTQYF.

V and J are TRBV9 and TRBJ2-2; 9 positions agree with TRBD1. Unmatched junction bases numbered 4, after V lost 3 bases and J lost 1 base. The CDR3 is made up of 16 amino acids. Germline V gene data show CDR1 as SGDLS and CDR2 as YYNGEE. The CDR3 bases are TGTGCCAGCAGCGAGGGGACAGGGTTGAACACCGGGGAGCTGTTTTTT. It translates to CASSEGTGLNTGELFF.

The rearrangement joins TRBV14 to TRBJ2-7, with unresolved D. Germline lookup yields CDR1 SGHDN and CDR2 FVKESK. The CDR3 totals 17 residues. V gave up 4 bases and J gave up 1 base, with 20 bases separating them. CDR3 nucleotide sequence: TGTGCCAGCAGCCCCCTTCGCGAAGGAGCTCCTTCCTACGAGCAGTACTTC. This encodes CASSPLREGAPSYEQYF.

The chain's CDR3 is CASSLRGKLYQETQYF. CDR3 bases: TGTGCCAGCAGTTTAAGAGGCAAGTTGTACCAAGAGACCCAGTACTTC. The V gene is TRBV27, the J gene TRBJ2-5, with D hard to call. The CDR3 length is 16 residues. Germline V gene sequence: CDR1 MNHEY, CDR2 SMNVEV (reference sequence). V lost 2 bases to trimming and J lost 0 bases, with 13 bases between them.

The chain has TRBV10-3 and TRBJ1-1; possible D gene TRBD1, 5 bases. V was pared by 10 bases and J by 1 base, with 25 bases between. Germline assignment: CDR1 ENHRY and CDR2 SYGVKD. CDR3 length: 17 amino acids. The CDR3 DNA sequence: TGTGCCACCTTAAGACACGAGACAACAGGCCCGAACACTGAAGCTTTCTTT. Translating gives CATLRHETTGPNTEAFF.

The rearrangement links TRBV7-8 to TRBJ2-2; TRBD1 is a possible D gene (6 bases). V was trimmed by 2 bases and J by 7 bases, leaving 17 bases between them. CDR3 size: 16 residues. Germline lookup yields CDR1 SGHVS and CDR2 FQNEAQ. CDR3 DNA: TGTGCCAGCAGCTTAATCACAGGGAATCGGGGCGGGGAGCTGTTTTTT. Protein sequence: CASSLITGNRGGELFF.

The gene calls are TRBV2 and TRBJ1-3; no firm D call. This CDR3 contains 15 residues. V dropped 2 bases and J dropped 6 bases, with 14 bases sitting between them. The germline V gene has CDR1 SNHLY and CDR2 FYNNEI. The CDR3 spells CASSEYPGDINTIYF. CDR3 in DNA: TGTGCCAGCAGTGAATATCCGGGAGATATAAACACCATATATTTT.

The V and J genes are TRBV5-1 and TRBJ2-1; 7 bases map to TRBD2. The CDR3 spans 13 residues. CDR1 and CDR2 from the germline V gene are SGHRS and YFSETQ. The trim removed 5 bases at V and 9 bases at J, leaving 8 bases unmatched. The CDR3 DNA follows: TGCGCCAGCAGACGGGAGGAATTCGGTGAGCAGTTCTTC. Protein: CASRREEFGEQFF.

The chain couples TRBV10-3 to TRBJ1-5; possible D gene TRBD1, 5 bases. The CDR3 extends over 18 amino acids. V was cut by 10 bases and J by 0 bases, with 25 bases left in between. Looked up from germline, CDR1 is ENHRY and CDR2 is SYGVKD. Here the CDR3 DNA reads TGTGCCACCAAAGCTTCAAGCCCAGGGAATTATAGCAATCAGCCCCAGCATTTT. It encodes CATKASSPGNYSNQPQHF.

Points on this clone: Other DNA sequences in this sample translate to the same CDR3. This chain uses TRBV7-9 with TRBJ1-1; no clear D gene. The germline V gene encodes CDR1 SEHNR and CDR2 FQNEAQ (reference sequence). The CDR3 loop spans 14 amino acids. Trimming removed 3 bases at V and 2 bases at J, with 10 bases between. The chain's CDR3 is CASSLDGGNTEAFF. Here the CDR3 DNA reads TGTGCCAGCAGCTTGGACGGAGGAAACACTGAAGCTTTCTTT. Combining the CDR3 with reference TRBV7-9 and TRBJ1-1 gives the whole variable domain DTGVSQNPRHKITKRGQNVTFRCDPISEHNRLYWYRQTLGQGPEFLTYFQNEAQLEKSRLLSDRFSAERPKGSFSTLEIQRTEQGDSAMYLCASSLDGGNTEAFFGQGTRLTVV.

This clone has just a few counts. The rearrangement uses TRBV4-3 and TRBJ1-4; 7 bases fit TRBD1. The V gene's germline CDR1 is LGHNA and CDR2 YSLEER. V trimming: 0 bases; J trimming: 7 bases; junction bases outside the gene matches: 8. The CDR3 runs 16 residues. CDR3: CASSQDVRGGVEKLFF. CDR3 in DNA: TGCGCCAGCAGCCAAGATGTGAGAGGGGGCGTTGAAAAACTGTTTTTT.

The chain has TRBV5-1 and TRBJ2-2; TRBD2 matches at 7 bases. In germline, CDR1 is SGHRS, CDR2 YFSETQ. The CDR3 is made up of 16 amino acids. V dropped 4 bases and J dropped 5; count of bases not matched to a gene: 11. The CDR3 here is CASSPGGGSTTGELFF. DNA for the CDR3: TGCGCCAGCAGCCCCGGTGGCGGGAGTACGACCGGGGAGCTGTTTTTT.

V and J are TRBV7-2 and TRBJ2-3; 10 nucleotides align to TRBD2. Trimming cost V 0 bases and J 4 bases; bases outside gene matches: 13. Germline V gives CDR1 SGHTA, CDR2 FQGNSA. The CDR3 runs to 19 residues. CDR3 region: CASSLALGSSGRGSDTQYF. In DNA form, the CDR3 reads TGTGCCAGCAGCTTAGCGCTAGGGTCTAGCGGGAGAGGTTCAGATACGCAGTATTTT.

In nucleotides, the CDR3 is TGCGCCAGCAGCCACGGGATTAGCACAGATACGCAGTATTTT. This sequence encodes CASSHGISTDTQYF. J is TRBJ2-3 and V is TRBV5-1, with a tentative D call TRBD2 (5 bases). V lost 4 bases and J lost 0, with 9 bases in between. Per germline, CDR1 SGHRS and CDR2 YFSETQ. The length of the CDR3 is 14 residues.

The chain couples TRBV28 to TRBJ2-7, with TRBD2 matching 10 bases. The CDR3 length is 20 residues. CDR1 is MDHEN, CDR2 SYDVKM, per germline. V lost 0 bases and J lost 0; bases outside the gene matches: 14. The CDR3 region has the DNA TGTGCCAGCAGTTTATGGCTTGTGGGTAGCGGGAGGTCACCCTCCTACGAGCAGTACTTC. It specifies CASSLWLVGSGRSPSYEQYF.

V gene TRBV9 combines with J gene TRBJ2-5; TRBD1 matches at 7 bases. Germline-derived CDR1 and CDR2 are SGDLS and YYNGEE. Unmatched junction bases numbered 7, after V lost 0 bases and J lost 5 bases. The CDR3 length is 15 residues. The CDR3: CASSVGQGHGETQYF. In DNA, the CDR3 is TGTGCCAGCAGCGTAGGACAGGGCCACGGGGAGACCCAGTACTTC.

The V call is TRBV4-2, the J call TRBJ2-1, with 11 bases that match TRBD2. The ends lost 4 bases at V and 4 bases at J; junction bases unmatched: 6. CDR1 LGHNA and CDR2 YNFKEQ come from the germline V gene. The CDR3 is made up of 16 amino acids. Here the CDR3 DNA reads TGTGCCAGCAGCCGCTTGGGACTAGCGGTATACAATGAGCAGTTCTTC. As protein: CASSRLGLAVYNEQFF.

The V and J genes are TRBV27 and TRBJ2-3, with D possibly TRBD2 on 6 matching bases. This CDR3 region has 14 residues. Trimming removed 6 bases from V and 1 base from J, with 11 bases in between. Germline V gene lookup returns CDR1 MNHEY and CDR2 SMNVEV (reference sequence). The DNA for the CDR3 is TGTGCCAGCAGCGGACTACCTGGCACAGATACGCAGTATTTT. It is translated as CASSGLPGTDTQYF.

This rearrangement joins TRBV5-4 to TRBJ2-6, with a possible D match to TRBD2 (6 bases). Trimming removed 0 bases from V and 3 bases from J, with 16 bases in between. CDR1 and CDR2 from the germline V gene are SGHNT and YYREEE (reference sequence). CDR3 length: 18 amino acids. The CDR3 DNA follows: TGTGCCAGCAGCTTGGTGAGGGAGGCCCGCTTTGGGGCCAACGTCCTGACTTTC. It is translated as CASSLVREARFGANVLTF.

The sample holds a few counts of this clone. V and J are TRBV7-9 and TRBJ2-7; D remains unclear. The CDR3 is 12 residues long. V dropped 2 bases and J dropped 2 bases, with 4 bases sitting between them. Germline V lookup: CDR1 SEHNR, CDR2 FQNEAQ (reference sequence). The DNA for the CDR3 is TGTGCCAGCAGCTTATCTCCCTACGAGCAGTACTTC. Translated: CASSLSPYEQYF.

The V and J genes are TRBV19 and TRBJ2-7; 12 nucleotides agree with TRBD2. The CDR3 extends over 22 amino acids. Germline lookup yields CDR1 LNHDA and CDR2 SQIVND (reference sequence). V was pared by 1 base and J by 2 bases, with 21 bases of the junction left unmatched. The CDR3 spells CASSIVRGQIGTSGLRPYEQYF. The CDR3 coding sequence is TGTGCCAGTAGTATAGTTAGGGGACAGATCGGGACTAGCGGGCTACGTCCCTACGAGCAGTACTTC.

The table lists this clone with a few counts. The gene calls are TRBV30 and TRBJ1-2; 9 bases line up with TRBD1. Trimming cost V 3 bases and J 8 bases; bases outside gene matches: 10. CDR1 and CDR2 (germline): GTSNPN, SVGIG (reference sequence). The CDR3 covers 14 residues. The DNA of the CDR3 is TGTGCCTGGAGACAGGGGGCGAAGTCTATAGGCTACACCTTC. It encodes CAWRQGAKSIGYTF.

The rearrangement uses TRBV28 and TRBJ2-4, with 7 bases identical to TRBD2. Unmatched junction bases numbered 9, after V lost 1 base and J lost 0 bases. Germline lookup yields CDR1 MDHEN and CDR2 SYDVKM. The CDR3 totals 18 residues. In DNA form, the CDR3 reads TGTGCCAGCAGTTTATCCCCGGCTAGCGGACTAGCCAAAAACATTCAGTACTTC. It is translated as CASSLSPASGLAKNIQYF.

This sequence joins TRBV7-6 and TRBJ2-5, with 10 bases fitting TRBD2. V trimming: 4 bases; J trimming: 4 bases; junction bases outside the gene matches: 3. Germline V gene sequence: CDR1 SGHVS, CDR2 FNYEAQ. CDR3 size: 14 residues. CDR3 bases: TGTGCCAGCAGCTCTAGCGGGAGCCTAGAGACCCAGTACTTC. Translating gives CASSSSGSLETQYF.

The CDR3 sequence is CASRLAGWNTGELFF. CDR3 bases: TGTGCCAGCAGACTAGCGGGGTGGAACACCGGGGAGCTGTTTTTT. The V call is TRBV6-5, the J call TRBJ2-2, with 10 bases aligning to TRBD2. Germline CDR1 MNHEY, CDR2 SVGAGI. The J segment lost 1 base and the V segment lost 6 bases, leaving 2 bases of the junction unmatched. This CDR3 comprises 15 residues.

The CDR3 DNA reads as TGCGCCAGCAGCCAAGTCCTCAGCAGGCCGAGTGCTGCCTACGAGCAGTACTTC. It specifies CASSQVLSRPSAAYEQYF. The chain has TRBV4-3 and TRBJ2-7; D unresolved. Germline values: CDR1 LGHNA, CDR2 YSLEER. The length of the CDR3 is 18 residues. V lost 1 base and J 2 bases, leaving 21 bases between the germline ends.

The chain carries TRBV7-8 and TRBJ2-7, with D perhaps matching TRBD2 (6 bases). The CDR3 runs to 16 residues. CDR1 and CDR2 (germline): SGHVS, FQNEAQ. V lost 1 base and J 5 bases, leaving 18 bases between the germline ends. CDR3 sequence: CASSLVVPGGIHEQYF. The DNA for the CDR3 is TGTGCCAGCAGCTTAGTAGTGCCTGGGGGGATCCACGAGCAGTACTTC. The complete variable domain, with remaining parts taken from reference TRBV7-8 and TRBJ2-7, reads GAGVSQSPRYKVAKRGQDVALRCDPISGHVSLFWYQQALGQGPEFLTYFQNEAQLDKSGLPSDRFFAERPEGSVSTLKIQRTQQEDSAVYLCASSLVVPGGIHEQYFGPGTRLTVT.

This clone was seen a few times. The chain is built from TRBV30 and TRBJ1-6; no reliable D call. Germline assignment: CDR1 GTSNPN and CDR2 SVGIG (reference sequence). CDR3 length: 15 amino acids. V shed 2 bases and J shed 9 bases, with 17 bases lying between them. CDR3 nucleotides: TGTGCCTGGAGTCGGAGGGAGATGGCGGGTTCACCCCTCCACTTT. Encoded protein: CAWSRREMAGSPLHF.